These 14 T cell receptor beta chains originate from one sample sequenced in a study of T cell responses to AZD1222 COVID-19 vaccine. TCRdb's copy holds only in-frame clones and misses some; the assay was immunoSEQ multiplex PCR. The sample contains 100,000 to 150,000 clones, about 87% of which appear only once. Sequencing used peripheral blood, obtained on day 0 of AZD1222 vaccination. The receptors originated from an adult in good health.

The rearrangement links TRBV7-9 to TRBJ1-1; no definite D call. The V gene lost 2 bases and the J gene lost 5 bases, with 12 bases spanning the gap. Per the germline V gene, CDR1 is SEHNR and CDR2 is FQNEAQ (reference sequence). CDR3 length equals 14 residues. CDR3 protein: CASSLTGLGTEAFF. The CDR3 DNA follows: TGTGCCAGCAGCTTAACCGGCCTGGGGACTGAAGCTTTCTTT.

The chain links TRBV19 to TRBJ1-2; D is unclear. CDR1 is LNHDA, CDR2 SQIVND, per germline (reference sequence). V lost 10 bases, J lost 2 bases, and 17 bases lay in between. The CDR3 extends over 14 amino acids. In DNA form, the CDR3 reads TGTGCCATTTCTGGTCTCGGACCCAACTATGGCTACACCTTC. This encodes CAISGLGPNYGYTF.

The V and J genes are TRBV9 and TRBJ2-1; no reliable D call. Trimming pared 2 bases from V and 1 base from J, leaving 13 bases between. This CDR3 has 16 residues. The germline V gene has CDR1 SGDLS and CDR2 YYNGEE. CDR3 bases: TGTGCCAGCAGCGTCTCGGGCGTGCCATCCTACAATGAGCAGTTCTTC. Translated, it gives CASSVSGVPSYNEQFF.

The gene calls are TRBV19 and TRBJ1-6, with TRBD1 identical over 12 bases. The CDR3 is 15 residues long. Per germline, CDR1 LNHDA and CDR2 SQIVND (reference sequence). The V segment lost 5 bases and the J segment 8 bases; nucleotides outside the gene matches: 4. The CDR3 DNA reads TGTGCCAGTAGTGAGGGACAGGGGGCATATTCACCCCTCCACTTT. Translating it yields CASSEGQGAYSPLHF.

The chain has TRBV3-1 (or the pseudogene TRBV3-2) and TRBJ2-1; 9 nucleotides agree with TRBD2. The CDR3 covers 17 residues. Germline V gene lookup returns CDR1 LGHDT and CDR2 YNNKEL (reference sequence). J was trimmed by 9 bases and V by 0 bases; bases with no gene match: 12. The CDR3, as DNA: TGTGCCAGCAGCCAAGATCCGGCTAGCGGGATGGTAGGTGAGCAGTTCTTC. Its protein product is CASSQDPASGMVGEQFF.

The table lists this clone with a count of one. The chain combines TRBV4-1 with TRBJ2-1, with D perhaps matching TRBD2 (6 bases). Germline CDR1 reads MGHRA; CDR2 reads YSYEKL. Between the trimmed V and J ends, which lost 1 base and 2 bases, there was a span of 9 bases. The CDR3 has 15 residues. The CDR3, as DNA: TGCGCCAGCAGCCAAGGGGGGGTCCCCTACAATGAGCAGTTCTTC. It codes for CASSQGGVPYNEQFF.

The sample holds a few counts of this clone. This rearrangement joins TRBV15 to TRBJ1-2; D perhaps matches TRBD1 (5 bases). From germline, CDR1 is LNHNV and CDR2 YYDKDF (reference sequence). V was trimmed by 0 bases and J by 8 bases, leaving 16 bases between them. This CDR3 is 15 amino acids long. The CDR3 DNA sequence: TGTGCCACCAGCAGAGATCAAGGCAGGGCGGAGGGCTACACCTTC. This encodes CATSRDQGRAEGYTF.

This chain connects TRBV3-1 (or the pseudogene TRBV3-2) to TRBJ2-3; TRBD2 matches at 8 bases. Trimming removed 0 bases from V and 6 bases from J; junction bases left unmatched: 8. CDR3 length: 16 amino acids. Per the germline V gene, CDR1 is LGHDT and CDR2 is YNNKEL (reference sequence). The CDR3 region has the DNA TGTGCCAGCAGCCAAGATAGGGGGACTAGTGGCGATACGCAGTATTTT. This codes for CASSQDRGTSGDTQYF.

This sequence joins TRBV2 and TRBJ1-4; possibly TRBD1 for D (5 bases). Deletions cut 2 bases from V and 7 bases from J, with 17 bases between. The CDR3 is made up of 16 amino acids. The germline CDR1 and CDR2 sequences are SNHLY and FYNNEI. The CDR3 DNA is TGTGCCAGCAGTGAACTGGGGCCTCTTGTGGGTGAAAAACTGTTTTTT. The encoded protein is CASSELGPLVGEKLFF. Variable domain in full (rest from reference TRBV2 and TRBJ1-4): EPEVTQTPSHQVTQMGQEVILRCVPISNHLYFYWYRQILGQKVEFLVSFYNNEISEKSEIFDDQFSVERPDGSNFTLKIRSTKLEDSAMYFCASSELGPLVGEKLFFGSGTQLSVL.

This clone is a singleton in its sample. This chain links TRBV7-9 with TRBJ2-7; D perhaps matches TRBD1 (6 bases). Germline CDR1 SEHNR, CDR2 FQNEAQ (reference sequence). Trimming shortened V by 3 bases and J by 0 bases, and 12 bases separated the two germline ends. CDR3 length equals 15 residues. As DNA, the CDR3 is TGTGCCAGCAGCTTGGGTAGGACAGACTCCTACGAGCAGTACTTC. It translates to CASSLGRTDSYEQYF.

The V gene is TRBV30, the J gene TRBJ2-1; no clear D gene. Trimming cost V 7 bases and J 0 bases, with 10 bases left between them. In germline, CDR1 is GTSNPN, CDR2 SVGIG (reference sequence). The CDR3 has 13 residues. CDR3 nucleotides: TGTGCCTCAGCCAGCAGCTCCTACAATGAGCAGTTCTTC. It specifies CASASSSYNEQFF.

V usage is TRBV6-5 and J usage is TRBJ2-7, with 8 bases matching TRBD2. The length of the CDR3 is 16 residues. Germline trimming cut 0 bases from V and 3 bases from J; bases unmatched to any gene: 7. The germline gives CDR1 MNHEY, CDR2 SVGAGI. The CDR3 here is CASSYSILADNYEQYF. DNA for the CDR3: TGTGCCAGCAGTTACTCGATACTAGCGGATAACTACGAGCAGTACTTC.

The chain employs TRBV5-1 and TRBJ1-6, with 7 bases identical to TRBD1. The germline V gene has CDR1 SGHRS and CDR2 YFSETQ. The CDR3 consists of 16 residues. The trim removed 3 bases at V and 1 base at J, leaving 4 bases unmatched. CDR3 sequence: CASSWTGVSYNSPLHF. The CDR3 DNA is TGCGCCAGCAGCTGGACAGGAGTGTCCTATAATTCACCCCTCCACTTT.

This chain connects TRBV6-5 to TRBJ1-2; 7 bases are a match to TRBD1. CDR1 MNHEY and CDR2 SVGAGI come from the germline V gene. The length of the CDR3 is 15 residues. With V trimmed by 6 bases and J by 3 bases, 10 bases remained unmatched. The CDR3 sequence: CASSRSRQGDYGYTF. The CDR3 region has the DNA TGTGCCAGCAGCCGATCCCGGCAGGGGGACTATGGCTACACCTTC.